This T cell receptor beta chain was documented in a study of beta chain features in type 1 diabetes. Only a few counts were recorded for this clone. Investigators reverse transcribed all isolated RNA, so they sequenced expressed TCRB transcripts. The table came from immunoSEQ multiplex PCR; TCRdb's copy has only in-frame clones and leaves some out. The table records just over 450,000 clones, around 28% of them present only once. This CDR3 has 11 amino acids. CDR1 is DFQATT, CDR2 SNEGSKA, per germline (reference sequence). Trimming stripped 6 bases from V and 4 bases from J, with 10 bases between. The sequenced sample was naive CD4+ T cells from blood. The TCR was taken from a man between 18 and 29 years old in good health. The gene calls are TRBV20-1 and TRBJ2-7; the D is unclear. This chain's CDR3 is CSAKTTYEQYF. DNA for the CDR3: TGCAGTGCCAAAACAACATACGAGCAGTACTTC.